Below, 18 T cell receptor beta chains from the same sample are listed, as sequenced in a study of blood T cell repertoires in COVID-19. Using immunoSEQ multiplex PCR, the repertoire was profiled, and TCRdb retains in-frame clones only, with some absent. The sample lists some 110,000 clones; about 85% were seen once. Sequencing was carried out using peripheral blood. These receptors all come from a man aged 50-59 years with acute or convalescent COVID-19.

The J gene is TRBJ2-7, the V gene TRBV19, with D unresolved. The CDR3 sequence is 12 residues long. V gave up 6 bases and J gave up 0 bases, with 6 bases separating them. Per the germline V gene, CDR1 is LNHDA and CDR2 is SQIVND (reference sequence). The CDR3 DNA sequence: TGTGCCAGTAGATCTAGCTCCTACGAGCAGTACTTC. This sequence encodes CASRSSSYEQYF.

The gene calls are TRBV7-3 and TRBJ2-2; TRBD1 agrees at 7 bases. The germline V gene encodes CDR1 SGHTA and CDR2 FQGTGA. Germline trimming cut 3 bases from V and 1 base from J; bases unmatched to any gene: 2. The CDR3 consists of 15 residues. CDR3 nucleotides: TGTGCCAGCAGCTTGCAGGGGGTGAACACCGGGGAGCTGTTTTTT. This encodes CASSLQGVNTGELFF.

This chain uses TRBV6-4 with TRBJ2-1, with 11 bases fitting TRBD2. The CDR3 covers 19 residues. The trim removed 4 bases at V and 0 bases at J, leaving 11 bases unmatched. Germline V gives CDR1 MRHNA, CDR2 SNTAGT. The CDR3 reads CASSVRGTSGPSSYNEQFF. DNA of the CDR3: TGTGCCAGCAGTGTTCGGGGGACTAGCGGCCCAAGCTCCTACAATGAGCAGTTCTTC.

This clone was observed a few times. The chain joins TRBV3-1 (or the pseudogene TRBV3-2) to TRBJ1-1, with TRBD1 matching 8 bases. V lost 2 bases, J lost 4 bases, and 9 bases stayed unmatched. This CDR3 is 16 amino acids long. The germline CDR1 and CDR2 sequences are LGHDT and YNNKEL (reference sequence). The CDR3 sequence: CASSQRGDRGGTEAFF. The CDR3 region has the DNA TGTGCCAGCAGCCAAAGAGGAGACAGGGGCGGCACTGAAGCTTTCTTT.

The chain links TRBV10-3 to TRBJ1-1, with D unclear. There are 11 residues in the CDR3. Deletions cut 8 bases from V and 1 base from J, with 5 bases between. Germline assignment: CDR1 ENHRY and CDR2 SYGVKD. The CDR3 nucleotides read TGTGCCATCGGTAGGAACACTGAAGCTTTCTTT. Translating it yields CAIGRNTEAFF.

This clone is termed medium-sized. This rearrangement joins TRBV27 to TRBJ2-7; a weak D match, TRBD1 (6 bases). Trimming removed 7 bases from V and 2 bases from J, with 12 bases in between. Per germline, CDR1 MNHEY and CDR2 SMNVEV (reference sequence). CDR3 length equals 13 residues. The CDR3 DNA reads as TGTGCCAGCATTAGGGGGATACCCTACGAGCAGTACTTC. Translated, it gives CASIRGIPYEQYF.

This chain links TRBV7-2 with TRBJ1-5; D unclear. CDR3 length equals 15 residues. With 0 bases removed from V and 4 bases from J, the gap between germline ends came to 10 bases. The germline CDR1 and CDR2 sequences are SGHTA and FQGNSA. The CDR3 spells CASSLAPVLNQPQHF. The DNA of the CDR3 is TGTGCCAGCAGCTTAGCCCCCGTATTAAATCAGCCCCAGCATTTT.

V and J are TRBV11-2 and TRBJ1-2; possibly TRBD1 for D (5 bases). CDR3 length equals 14 residues. Trimming took 5 bases from V and 4 from J, leaving 14 bases between them. In germline, CDR1 is SGHAT, CDR2 FQNNGV. The CDR3 DNA reads TGTGCCAGCAGCCCCCTGTGGACATTCTATGGCTACACCTTC. It is translated as CASSPLWTFYGYTF.

The chain employs TRBV5-5 and TRBJ2-3; the D gene is possibly TRBD1 (5 bases). V was clipped by 1 base and J by 1 base, with 10 bases between them. CDR1 is SGHKS, CDR2 YYEKEE, per germline (reference sequence). This CDR3 is 15 amino acids long. CDR3 nucleotide sequence: TGTGCCAGCAGCTTGAGGGGTCTTGGCACAGATACGCAGTATTTT. It codes for CASSLRGLGTDTQYF.

CDR3 DNA sequence: TGTGCCAGCAGCCCCCTCCCGGTTAAGAGCACAGATACGCAGTATTTT. Its protein product is CASSPLPVKSTDTQYF. V and J are TRBV11-3 and TRBJ2-3; D unclear. CDR1 SGHNT and CDR2 YENEEA come from the germline V gene. The CDR3 extends over 16 amino acids. The ends were cut back, 5 bases at V and 0 bases at J, with 15 bases in the middle.

This sequence joins TRBV28 and TRBJ1-1, with D possibly being TRBD1 (5 bases). CDR3 length: 12 residues. The V gene's germline CDR1 is MDHEN and CDR2 SYDVKM. The ends were cut back, 1 base at V and 8 bases at J, with 8 bases in the middle. The CDR3 sequence is CASSLSGGEAFF. The CDR3, as DNA: TGTGCCAGCAGTTTATCTGGGGGGGAAGCTTTCTTT. Variable domain in full (rest from reference TRBV28 and TRBJ1-1): DVKVTQSSRYLVKRTGEKVFLECVQDMDHENMFWYRQDPGLGLRLIYFSYDVKMKEKGDIPEGYSVSREKKERFSLILESASTNQTSMYLCASSLSGGEAFFGQGTRLTVV.

V and J are TRBV19 and TRBJ2-1; D not resolved. Germline V CDR1 and CDR2: LNHDA, SQIVND (reference sequence). This CDR3 comprises 14 residues. V was clipped by 6 bases and J by 0 bases, with 9 bases between them. CDR3 DNA sequence: TGTGCCAGTAGCTTAGCAAGCTCCTACAATGAGCAGTTCTTC. Translating it yields CASSLASSYNEQFF.

The rearrangement joins TRBV12-5 to TRBJ2-3; TRBD1 aligns across 8 bases. This CDR3 comprises 15 residues. The V gene end was trimmed by 6 bases and the J gene end by 7 bases; junction bases not matched to a gene: 12. CDR1 and CDR2 (germline): LGHNT, FRNRAP. This CDR3 reads CASGFGQGDSNTQYF. For the CDR3, the DNA is TGTGCTAGTGGCTTCGGACAGGGCGACTCAAATACGCAGTATTTT.

V and J are TRBV28 and TRBJ1-2, with 10 bases that match TRBD1. CDR3 size: 15 residues. V was pared by 6 bases and J by 7 bases, with 11 bases of the junction left unmatched. Per the germline V gene, CDR1 is MDHEN and CDR2 is SYDVKM. In nucleotides, the CDR3 is TGTGCCAGCAGGAGAACCGGGACAGGGGTGGGTGGCTACACCTTC. Translated, it gives CASRRTGTGVGGYTF.

The V call is TRBV28, the J call TRBJ2-3, with D perhaps TRBD1 (6 bases). Germline V gene sequence: CDR1 MDHEN, CDR2 SYDVKM. V lost 6 bases and J 4 bases, leaving 17 bases between the germline ends. The CDR3 consists of 15 residues. The CDR3 sequence: CASSQGTDVADTQYF. CDR3 sequence (DNA): TGTGCCAGCAGCCAGGGGACCGACGTCGCAGATACGCAGTATTTT.

CDR3 amino acids: CASSYSALVAQETQYF. In DNA form, the CDR3 reads TGTGCCAGCAGTTACTCGGCCCTAGTTGCCCAAGAGACCCAGTACTTC. The chain employs TRBV6-5 and TRBJ2-5, with D unresolved. In germline, CDR1 is MNHEY, CDR2 SVGAGI. The CDR3 loop spans 16 amino acids. The V gene lost 0 bases and the J gene lost 1 base, with 12 bases spanning the gap.

This chain uses TRBV6-5 with TRBJ2-1; 8 bases agree with TRBD1. There are 14 residues in the CDR3. Trimming cost V 4 bases and J 8 bases; bases outside gene matches: 7. CDR1 and CDR2 from the germline V gene are MNHEY and SVGAGI. In nucleotides, the CDR3 is TGTGCCAGCAGTTTCTACAGGGGGTCAGATGAGCAGTTCTTC. It yields the protein CASSFYRGSDEQFF.

This chain joins TRBV28 and TRBJ2-7, with D possibly being TRBD2 (6 bases). Germline-derived CDR1 and CDR2 are MDHEN and SYDVKM. V lost 1 base to trimming and J lost 1 base, with 14 bases between them. The CDR3 runs to 16 residues. CDR3: CASSLLLRDESYEQYF. Here the CDR3 DNA reads TGTGCCAGCAGTTTATTGCTGCGGGACGAGTCCTACGAGCAGTACTTC.